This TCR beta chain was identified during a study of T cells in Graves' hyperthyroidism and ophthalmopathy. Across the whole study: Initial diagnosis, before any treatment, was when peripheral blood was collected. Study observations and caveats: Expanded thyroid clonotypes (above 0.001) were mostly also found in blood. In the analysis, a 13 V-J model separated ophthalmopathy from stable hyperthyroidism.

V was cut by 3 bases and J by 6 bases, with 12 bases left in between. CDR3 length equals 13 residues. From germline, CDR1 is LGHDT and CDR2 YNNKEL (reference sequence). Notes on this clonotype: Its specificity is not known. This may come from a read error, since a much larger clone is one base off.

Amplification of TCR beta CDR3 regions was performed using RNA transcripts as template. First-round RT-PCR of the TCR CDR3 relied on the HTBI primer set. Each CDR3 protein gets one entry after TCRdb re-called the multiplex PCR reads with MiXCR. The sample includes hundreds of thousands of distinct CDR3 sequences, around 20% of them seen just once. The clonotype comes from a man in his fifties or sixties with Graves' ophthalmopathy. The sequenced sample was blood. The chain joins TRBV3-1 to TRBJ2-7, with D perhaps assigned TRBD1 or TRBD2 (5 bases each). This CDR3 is CASSHGAVGEQYF. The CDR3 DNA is TGTGCCAGCAGCCACGGGGCGGTGGGCGAGCAGTACTTC.